These 12 T cell receptor beta chains were all obtained from the same sample, sequenced in a study of shared clonotypes between healthy human individuals. Produced via immunoSEQ multiplex PCR; TCRdb's table is partial and in-frame only. The sample includes roughly 2.6 million clones, about 92% seen only once; the top ten take roughly 0.14%. The sample comprised naive CD4+ T cells sorted from blood. The subset: CD45RA+ positively selected. The receptors here all came from a man aged 18-30 years in good health.

The chain employs TRBV11-3 and TRBJ2-5, with 9 positions matching TRBD2. CDR1 and CDR2 (germline): SGHNT, YENEEA. Trimming took 5 bases from V and 1 from J; bases not matched to a gene: 8. This CDR3 is built from 16 residues. The CDR3 sequence: CASSLGGGGRQETQYF. CDR3 sequence (DNA): TGTGCCAGCAGCCTCGGCGGGGGGGGCCGCCAAGAGACCCAGTACTTC.

J is TRBJ1-1 and V is TRBV18; no definite D call. CDR1 is KGHSH, CDR2 LQKENI, per germline. This CDR3 has 14 residues. V lost 3 bases to trimming and J lost 11 bases, with 19 bases between them. The CDR3 protein is CASSPQDGPNLAFF. Here the CDR3 DNA reads TGTGCCAGCTCACCGCAAGACGGACCTAACCTGGCTTTCTTT.

The chain employs TRBV27 and TRBJ2-5, with D unclear. V was trimmed by 0 bases and J by 4 bases, leaving 6 bases between them. This CDR3 contains 13 residues. Germline loops: CDR1 MNHEY, CDR2 SMNVEV (reference sequence). The chain's CDR3 is CASSLSGGETQYF. The CDR3, as DNA: TGTGCCAGCAGTTTATCCGGCGGAGAGACCCAGTACTTC.

This chain uses TRBV5-8 with TRBJ2-3; 14 bases align to TRBD2. The junction had 7 bases not matched to a gene; V was cut back by 2 bases and J by 5 bases. The CDR3 contains 17 residues. The germline V gene encodes CDR1 SGHTS and CDR2 YDEGEE. CDR3 sequence: CASSFGLAGGGRDTQYF. The CDR3 DNA follows: TGTGCCAGCAGCTTTGGACTAGCGGGGGGCGGAAGAGATACGCAGTATTTT.

In DNA form, the CDR3 reads TGCGCCAGCAGCCTCCGGGACAGGGGGGAAAAACTGTTTTTT. Translating it yields CASSLRDRGEKLFF. The genes are TRBV5-1 and TRBJ1-4, with TRBD1 matching over 11 bases. The CDR3 extends over 14 amino acids. Germline V gives CDR1 SGHRS, CDR2 YFSETQ. The J segment lost 8 bases and the V segment lost 4 bases, leaving 4 bases of the junction unmatched.

The V and J genes are TRBV5-1 and TRBJ2-5, with 7 bases fitting TRBD2. CDR3 length: 16 amino acids. The V gene's germline CDR1 is SGHRS and CDR2 YFSETQ. V gave up 4 bases and J gave up 3 bases; unmatched junction bases: 12. DNA of the CDR3: TGCGCCAGCAGCCCCCCTGGGGGGGGAGGAGAAGAGACCCAGTACTTC. Translation gives CASSPPGGGGEETQYF.

V gene TRBV7-2 combines with J gene TRBJ2-2, with 8 bases aligning to TRBD2. Losses at the gene ends were 8 bases for V and 4 bases for J; bases not matched to a gene: 6. Germline CDR1 and CDR2: SGHTA and FQGNSA. The CDR3 totals 14 residues. The CDR3 nucleotides are TGTGCCAGCGAGAGACTAGCGTCCACCGGGGAGCTGTTTTTT. Amino acids: CASERLASTGELFF. Using reference TRBV7-2 and TRBJ2-2 for the parts outside the CDR3, the full variable domain is GAGVSQSPSNKVTEKGKDVELRCDPISGHTALYWYRQSLGQGLEFLIYFQGNSAPDKSGLPSDRFSAERTGGSVSTLTIQRTQQEDSAVYLCASERLASTGELFFGEGSRLTVL.

This chain joins TRBV28 and TRBJ2-7; D gene ambiguous. Trimming cost V 7 bases and J 0 bases, with 7 bases left between them. Germline V gene data show CDR1 as MDHEN and CDR2 as SYDVKM. This CDR3 is built from 12 residues. The CDR3 here is CASKGVSYEQYF. CDR3 DNA sequence: TGTGCCAGCAAAGGAGTCTCCTACGAGCAGTACTTC.

A word on this clone: Likely a read error: the CDR3 ends without its conserved phenylalanine or tryptophan. The chain couples TRBV5-6 to TRBJ2-7; the match to TRBD2 covers 12 bases. The V segment lost 4 bases and the J segment 2 bases; nucleotides outside the gene matches: 10. CDR1 SGHDT and CDR2 YYEEEE come from the germline V gene. CDR3 length equals 17 residues. CDR3 sequence (DNA): TGTGCCAGCAGCGCCAGCCTAGCGGGAGGGCCAACCTACGAGCAGTACCTC. Translating gives CASSASLAGGPTYEQYL.

As to this clone: Within the sample, other DNA sequences also encode this same CDR3. The chain's CDR3 is CATSRDPSTDTQYF. The DNA of the CDR3 is TGTGCCACCAGCAGAGACCCTAGCACAGATACGCAGTATTTT. This rearrangement joins TRBV15 to TRBJ2-3, with D hard to call. Trimming pared 0 bases from V and 0 bases from J, leaving 4 bases between. The CDR3 loop spans 14 amino acids. Germline CDR1 and CDR2: LNHNV and YYDKDF (reference sequence).

The chain links TRBV4-1 to TRBJ1-3, with 8 positions matching TRBD1. Trimming took 3 bases from V and 0 from J; bases not matched to a gene: 4. Per germline, CDR1 MGHRA and CDR2 YSYEKL. The CDR3 loop spans 16 amino acids. The CDR3 nucleotides read TGCGCCAGCAGCCATACGACAGGGGTCTCTGGAAACACCATATATTTT. Translating gives CASSHTTGVSGNTIYF.

The chain is built from TRBV7-9 and TRBJ2-5; TRBD2 matches 7 bases. Looked up from germline, CDR1 is SEHNR and CDR2 is FQNEAQ (reference sequence). J was trimmed by 4 bases and V by 8 bases; bases with no gene match: 7. This CDR3 spans 13 amino acids. The DNA of the CDR3 is TGTGCCAGCGCCCGGGGGGATCGAGAGACCCAGTACTTC. It translates to CASARGDRETQYF.